The 24 T cell receptor beta chains below all came from one sample that was sequenced in a study of T cell changes during pregnancy in multiple sclerosis. Data came from immunoSEQ multiplex PCR; TCRdb stores just in-frame clones and leaves some out. The data hold tens of thousands of clones, with nearly 90% observed a single time. Sequenced material: peripheral blood, taken in the first trimester of pregnancy. Receptors were obtained from a female donor with multiple sclerosis, enrolled in a pregnancy study.

This clone has more than one count but fewer than ten. The genes are TRBV19 and TRBJ1-1, with unresolved D. CDR3 length: 12 amino acids. Per the germline V gene, CDR1 is LNHDA and CDR2 is SQIVND (reference sequence). V gave up 1 base and J gave up 8 bases, with 8 bases separating them. This CDR3 reads CASSIGPGEAFF. The CDR3 nucleotides are TGTGCCAGTAGTATAGGGCCGGGAGAAGCTTTCTTT.

The V and J genes are TRBV6-1 and TRBJ2-2, with TRBD2 matching over 13 bases. There are 16 residues in the CDR3. V gave up 4 bases and J gave up 6 bases; unmatched junction bases: 5. From germline, CDR1 is MNHNS and CDR2 SASEGT. CDR3 coding DNA: TGTGCCAGCAGTGGGAGGACTAGCGGGAGTTCCGGGGAGCTGTTTTTT. This codes for CASSGRTSGSSGELFF.

The chain is built from TRBV4-1 and TRBJ2-1; the match to TRBD2 covers 13 bases. The CDR3 runs to 17 residues. V was pared by 7 bases and J by 0 bases, with 6 bases of the junction left unmatched. Germline CDR1 reads MGHRA; CDR2 reads YSYEKL. This CDR3 reads CASTGGTSGNSYNEQFF. CDR3 bases: TGCGCCAGCACCGGGGGGACTAGCGGGAACTCCTACAATGAGCAGTTCTTC.

The V and J genes are TRBV4-1 and TRBJ1-5, with 10 bases matching TRBD1. Trimming at V came to 3 bases and at J to 0 bases, leaving 8 bases not matched to a gene. The CDR3 contains 18 residues. The germline CDR1 and CDR2 sequences are MGHRA and YSYEKL. The CDR3: CASSQPTGQGNSNQPQHF. The CDR3 DNA is TGCGCCAGCAGCCAGCCCACGGGACAGGGGAATAGCAATCAGCCCCAGCATTTT.

This clone was detected only a few times. CDR3 sequence (DNA): TGTGCCAGCAGCTCCTTTGGGGCCGAGTCACCCCTCCACTTT. Translated: CASSSFGAESPLHF. This chain joins TRBV7-6 and TRBJ1-6; weak D call: TRBD1 (5 bases). V lost 4 bases and J 10 bases, leaving 14 bases between the germline ends. CDR1 and CDR2 (germline): SGHVS, FNYEAQ. The CDR3 is 14 amino acids. Combining the CDR3 with reference TRBV7-6 and TRBJ1-6 gives the whole variable domain GAGVSQSPRYKVTKRGQDVALRCDPISGHVSLYWYRQALGQGPEFLTYFNYEAQQDKSGLPNDRFSAERPEGSISTLTIQRTEQRDSAMYRCASSSFGAESPLHFGNGTRLTVT.

The rearrangement links TRBV4-1 to TRBJ2-7; D is unresolved. CDR1 and CDR2 from the germline V gene are MGHRA and YSYEKL. The CDR3 totals 15 residues. V gave up 0 bases and J gave up 3 bases, with 12 bases separating them. The CDR3 coding sequence is TGCGCCAGCAGCCAAGAATTGCGCGTCTTCTACGAGCAGTACTTC. Protein sequence: CASSQELRVFYEQYF.

In regard to this clone: An end of the junction differs from the germline gene, which may be a read error. The chain is built from TRBV6-5 and TRBJ1-2, with 7 bases that match TRBD1. Germline lookup yields CDR1 MNHEY and CDR2 SVGAGI. The CDR3 contains 13 residues. In DNA, the CDR3 is TGTGCCGGCAGTAACCAGGGGGACGGGGGCTACACCTTC. Translated, it gives CAGSNQGDGGYTF.

The gene calls are TRBV2 and TRBJ2-2; D gene unclear. Germline CDR1 and CDR2: SNHLY and FYNNEI. V lost 6 bases and J 6 bases, leaving 11 bases between the germline ends. The CDR3 contains 13 residues. CDR3 sequence: CASSVTLSGELFF. The CDR3 DNA reads TGTGCCAGCAGCGTAACTTTGTCCGGGGAGCTGTTTTTT.

This chain connects TRBV27 to TRBJ2-1, with D maybe TRBD2 (6 bases). Between the trimmed V and J ends, which lost 7 bases and 3 bases, there was a span of 16 bases. The germline gives CDR1 MNHEY, CDR2 SMNVEV (reference sequence). CDR3 length equals 15 residues. The CDR3 is CASTNPGLHYNEQFF. CDR3 coding DNA: TGTGCCAGCACCAATCCGGGACTTCACTACAATGAGCAGTTCTTC.

CDR3 bases: TGTGCCAGCAGCTTAGCGATTGGTGGGACAGATAACACTGAAGCTTTCTTT. Translated, it gives CASSLAIGGTDNTEAFF. This chain links TRBV7-9 with TRBJ1-1, with 7 bases that match TRBD1. There are 17 residues in the CDR3. J was trimmed by 2 bases and V by 0 bases; bases with no gene match: 9. Germline V CDR1 and CDR2: SEHNR, FQNEAQ (reference sequence).

With respect to this clone: Other nucleotide sequences from this sample produce the same CDR3. The chain employs TRBV18 and TRBJ2-1; D is unresolved. Germline V gives CDR1 KGHSH, CDR2 LQKENI. This CDR3 is 11 amino acids long. Trimming shortened V by 3 bases and J by 6 bases, and 3 bases separated the two germline ends. The CDR3 loop reads CASSPSNEQFF. CDR3 nucleotide sequence: TGTGCCAGCTCACCGAGCAATGAGCAGTTCTTC. The variable domain in full, with the rest retrieved from reference TRBV18 and TRBJ2-1, is NAGVMQNPRHLVRRRGQEARLRCSPMKGHSHVYWYRQLPEEGLKFMVYLQKENIIDESGMPKERFSAEFPKEGPSILRIQQVVRGDSAAYFCASSPSNEQFFGPGTRLTVL.

The sample holds a few counts of this clone. This CDR3 reads CASSQRVQGNDEQYF. The CDR3 nucleotides read TGCGCCAGCAGCCAACGAGTACAGGGTAACGACGAGCAGTACTTC. The rearrangement links TRBV4-3 to TRBJ2-7, with a possible D match to TRBD1 (6 bases). The CDR3 runs 15 residues. Germline CDR1 and CDR2: LGHNA and YSLEER. V was clipped by 2 bases and J by 5 bases, with 16 bases between them.

The V and J genes are TRBV9 and TRBJ1-4; D not certain. CDR1 and CDR2 from the germline V gene are SGDLS and YYNGEE. V was trimmed by 2 bases and J by 3 bases, leaving 8 bases between them. The CDR3 has 14 amino acids. CDR3 sequence reads: CASSVGISNEKLFF. The CDR3 DNA follows: TGTGCCAGCAGCGTGGGCATCTCTAATGAAAAACTGTTTTTT.

V usage is TRBV30 and J usage is TRBJ1-5, with 8 nucleotides matching TRBD1. CDR1 GTSNPN and CDR2 SVGIG come from the germline V gene (reference sequence). The CDR3 consists of 14 residues. V trimming: 0 bases; J trimming: 5 bases; junction bases outside the gene matches: 3. The CDR3 DNA reads as TGTGCCTGGAGTGTTGGGACAGGACATCAGCCCCAGCATTTT. Its protein product is CAWSVGTGHQPQHF. Full variable domain (outside the CDR3, taken from reference TRBV30 and TRBJ1-5): SQTIHQWPATLVQPVGSPLSLECTVEGTSNPNLYWYRQAAGRGLQLLFYSVGIGQISSEVPQNLSASRPQDRQFILSSKKLLLSDSGFYLCAWSVGTGHQPQHFGDGTRLSIL.

The chain recombines TRBV21-1 with TRBJ1-1. TRBV21-1 is reported as a pseudogene. The CDR3 length is 12 residues. The CDR3 loop reads CASSMRFTEAFF. The CDR3 nucleotides are TGTGCCAGCAGCATGCGTTTCACTGAAGCTTTCTTT.

V gene TRBV10-1 combines with J gene TRBJ2-5; D may be TRBD2 (6 bases). The CDR3 loop spans 16 amino acids. The V gene's germline CDR1 is WNHNN and CDR2 SYGVQD (reference sequence). The V and J ends lost 4 bases and 2 bases respectively, with 17 bases between them. The CDR3 nucleotides read TGCGCCAGCAGTGGGAGTAGAGCGGGCGAGCAAGAGACCCAGTACTTC. Translating gives CASSGSRAGEQETQYF.

V gene TRBV19 combines with J gene TRBJ2-5, with a possible D match to TRBD2 (6 bases). CDR1 LNHDA and CDR2 SQIVND come from the germline V gene (reference sequence). V dropped 6 bases and J dropped 2 bases, with 16 bases sitting between them. The CDR3 loop spans 15 amino acids. The CDR3 nucleotides are TGTGCCAGTAGCCCCCTGACCGGACTACAAGAGACCCAGTACTTC. It translates to CASSPLTGLQETQYF.

This clone appeared a single time. This chain links TRBV10-1 with TRBJ2-2; D is unclear. This CDR3 region has 13 residues. Germline assignment: CDR1 WNHNN and CDR2 SYGVQD (reference sequence). V lost 4 bases, J lost 1 base, and 4 bases lay in between. This CDR3 reads CASSAQNTGELFF. CDR3 bases: TGCGCCAGCAGTGCCCAGAACACCGGGGAGCTGTTTTTT.

The chain uses TRBV5-4 and TRBJ1-4, with TRBD1 identical over 7 bases. Germline V gives CDR1 SGHNT, CDR2 YYREEE (reference sequence). This CDR3 is built from 14 residues. The ends lost 4 bases at V and 4 bases at J; junction bases unmatched: 4. CDR3 region: CASSRGTVNEKLFF. CDR3 coding DNA: TGTGCCAGCAGCCGGGGGACAGTTAATGAAAAACTGTTTTTT.

The V call is TRBV27, the J call TRBJ2-7, with D perhaps matching TRBD1 (6 bases). V dropped 5 bases and J dropped 0 bases, with 20 bases sitting between them. Germline lookup yields CDR1 MNHEY and CDR2 SMNVEV (reference sequence). CDR3 length: 17 residues. The CDR3 sequence: CASSPWSRGDRSYEQYF. The CDR3 DNA reads TGTGCCAGCAGTCCTTGGTCCAGGGGAGACCGCTCCTACGAGCAGTACTTC.

The chain joins TRBV2 to TRBJ2-5, with D possibly matching TRBD2 (6 bases). The CDR3 runs 11 residues. Germline values: CDR1 SNHLY, CDR2 FYNNEI. V was cut by 7 bases and J by 5 bases, with 8 bases left in between. This chain's CDR3 is CASIGGETQYF. CDR3 DNA sequence: TGTGCCAGCATTGGAGGGGAGACCCAGTACTTC.

The chain carries TRBV7-3 and TRBJ2-1, with 13 bases lining up with TRBD2. CDR1 SGHTA and CDR2 FQGTGA come from the germline V gene. The CDR3 contains 20 residues. V trimming: 5 bases; J trimming: 6 bases; junction bases outside the gene matches: 19. The CDR3 here is CASSAGQGARTSGSPNEQFF. CDR3 in DNA: TGTGCCAGCAGCGCCGGACAGGGGGCGCGGACTAGCGGGAGTCCCAATGAGCAGTTCTTC.

The chain combines TRBV5-1 with TRBJ2-7, with 9 bases lining up with TRBD1. The junction had 3 bases not matched to a gene; V was cut back by 0 bases and J by 5 bases. Germline V lookup: CDR1 SGHRS, CDR2 YFSETQ. The CDR3 loop spans 14 amino acids. CDR3 DNA: TGCGCCAGCAGCTTGGGACAGGGGGACAACGAGCAGTACTTC. This translates into CASSLGQGDNEQYF. The whole variable domain, remainder taken from reference TRBV5-1 and TRBJ2-7, is KAGVTQTPRYLIKTRGQQVTLSCSPISGHRSVSWYQQTPGQGLQFLFEYFSETQRNKGNFPGRFSGRQFSNSRSEMNVSTLELGDSALYLCASSLGQGDNEQYFGPGTRLTVT.

This sequence joins TRBV7-6 and TRBJ2-2; no clear D. The germline V gene encodes CDR1 SGHVS and CDR2 FNYEAQ. CDR3 length equals 14 residues. V lost 5 bases, J lost 1 base, and 8 bases lay in between. The CDR3 bases are TGTGCCAGCAGCCCTCAGGAGAACACCGGGGAGCTGTTTTTT. As protein: CASSPQENTGELFF.